One TCR beta chain is described in this entry. Its cognate antigen is unknown. Second doses at about 4 or about 12 weeks were pooled. Germline V gene sequence: CDR1 LGHDT, CDR2 YNNKEL (reference sequence). The junction had 15 bases not matched to a gene; V was cut back by 4 bases and J by 7 bases. The CDR3 runs to 16 residues. This specimen comes from a study of T cell responses to AZD1222 COVID-19 vaccine. Clones were read by immunoSEQ multiplex PCR, and TCRdb kept only the in-frame ones, dropping some. Among approximately 52,000 clones listed, 87% were seen once. Study outcomes and limitations: At 160-218 and 743-854, vaccine-associated CD4 TCRs were dominant, and they spanned spike.

The source was peripheral blood, collected 28 days after the second AZD1222 dose. This receptor was identified in an adult who received the AZD1222 COVID-19 vaccine. This chain links TRBV3-1 (or the pseudogene TRBV3-2) with TRBJ1-2, with 7 bases that match TRBD1. CDR3 protein: CASSPEQRQGGSGYTF. The CDR3 DNA reads TGTGCCAGCAGCCCAGAGCAACGACAGGGCGGTTCTGGCTACACCTTC.